The 18 T cell receptor beta chains presented below share a single source sample, sequenced in a study of regulatory T cells in long-lasting Graves disease (dated by TCRdb to about 2021). The sample's time point label, decoded: newly diagnosed GD, antithyroid drugs for less than 3 months. For both TCR sequencing and RNA sequencing, RNA was extracted from PBMCs using TRIzol. The receptor library was made with multiplex PCR. For sequencing, an Illumina HiSeq 4000 was employed. iRepertoire HTBI primers and Arm-PCR amplification of CDR3 regions were used to construct TCR beta libraries. TCRdb reprocessing: public reads trimmed at Q25 with fastp, clones called with MiXCR, in-frame beta chains kept. Identical CDR3 proteins give one entry, which carries the most common genes and DNA. The sample table contains some 460,000 distinct CDR3 sequences; only one count was recorded for 15% to 20% of them. The ten largest clones capture roughly an eighth of the sample.

This sample also belongs to another study, concerning T cells in Graves' hyperthyroidism and ophthalmopathy.

This sample comprised peripheral blood mononuclear cells (PBMCs), obtained at new diagnosis, from a patient treated with antithyroid drugs. The receptors stem from a man aged 40-55 years with Graves disease. Donor details come from another sample of the same person, matched by shared clones.

This clonotype has at least ten counts. The J gene is TRBJ2-1, the V gene TRBV28, with D unclear. V lost 1 base, J lost 7 bases, and 11 bases lay in between. The CDR3 runs to 14 residues. The V gene's germline CDR1 is MDHEN and CDR2 SYDVKM. In DNA, the CDR3 is TGTGCCAGCAGTTTATCGTCCTATAAGAATGAGCAGTTCTTC. This sequence encodes CASSLSSYKNEQFF. Full variable domain (outside the CDR3, taken from reference TRBV28 and TRBJ2-1): DVKVTQSSRYLVKRTGEKVFLECVQDMDHENMFWYRQDPGLGLRLIYFSYDVKMKEKGDIPEGYSVSREKKERFSLILESASTNQTSMYLCASSLSSYKNEQFFGPGTRLTVL.

V gene TRBV12-3 or TRBV12-4 combines with J gene TRBJ2-1; 11 nucleotides line up with TRBD1. V was clipped by 7 bases and J by 7 bases; unmatched bases: 6. The CDR3 runs 14 residues. The CDR3 loop is CASTGTGGSNEQFF. CDR3 sequence (DNA): TGTGCCAGCACCGGGACAGGGGGTTCTAATGAGCAGTTCTTC.

The sample holds many counts of this clonotype. The V and J genes are TRBV28 and TRBJ2-1, with D unresolved. CDR3 size: 12 residues. CDR1 MDHEN and CDR2 SYDVKM come from the germline V gene. V lost 3 bases to trimming and J lost 5 bases, with 5 bases between them. CDR3 sequence: CASSFFHNEQFF. CDR3 nucleotide sequence: TGTGCCAGCAGTTTTTTTCACAATGAGCAGTTCTTC.

This clonotype was recorded a few times. V usage is TRBV12-3 or TRBV12-4 and J usage is TRBJ2-2; 11 nucleotides agree with TRBD2. V trimming: 10 bases; J trimming: 0 bases; junction bases outside the gene matches: 7. The CDR3 loop spans 16 amino acids. The CDR3 loop reads CATLRLAGTNTGELFF. The CDR3 DNA follows: TGTGCCACCCTGCGACTAGCGGGAACGAACACCGGGGAGCTGTTTTTT.

There are many counts of this clonotype. This chain links TRBV28 with TRBJ1-4; D not resolved. This CDR3 contains 13 residues. Germline loops: CDR1 MDHEN, CDR2 SYDVKM. Trimming shortened V by 5 bases and J by 8 bases, and 12 bases separated the two germline ends. The CDR3: CASSRRNREKLFF. In DNA form, the CDR3 reads TGTGCCAGCAGTAGGCGGAACAGAGAAAAACTGTTTTTT.

This clonotype was detected many times. The gene calls are TRBV2 and TRBJ2-1; D gene uncertain. V dropped 7 bases and J dropped 0 bases, with 10 bases sitting between them. CDR3 length equals 14 residues. The germline CDR1 and CDR2 sequences are SNHLY and FYNNEI. Here the CDR3 reads CASNGESSYNEQFF. DNA of the CDR3: TGTGCCAGCAATGGGGAAAGCTCCTACAATGAGCAGTTCTTC.

Many counts were recorded for this clonotype. This sequence joins TRBV18 and TRBJ2-7; no clear D. Trimming stripped 5 bases from V and 6 bases from J, with 8 bases between. In germline, CDR1 is KGHSH, CDR2 LQKENI. The CDR3 has 11 amino acids. CDR3 nucleotide sequence: TGTGCCAGCTCAGCCTCGGGCGAGCAGTACTTC. It translates to CASSASGEQYF.

This clonotype was observed at least ten times. The rearrangement joins TRBV9 to TRBJ2-3; D might be TRBD2 (5 bases). Germline lookup yields CDR1 SGDLS and CDR2 YYNGEE. Trimming removed 0 bases from V and 0 bases from J, with 11 bases in between. There are 16 residues in the CDR3. CDR3 protein: CASSVAAGRSTDTQYF. CDR3 nucleotides: TGTGCCAGCAGCGTAGCCGCGGGTAGAAGCACAGATACGCAGTATTTT.

This clonotype was found a few times. V is TRBV19 and J is TRBJ1-5; D is undetermined. The CDR3 extends over 13 amino acids. The V end lost 11 bases, the J end lost 0 bases, and 11 bases lay between the germline ends. CDR1 is LNHDA, CDR2 SQIVND, per germline (reference sequence). CDR3: CAARSYSNQPQHF. Here the CDR3 DNA reads TGTGCCGCCAGGTCCTATAGCAATCAGCCCCAGCATTTT.

In its sample, this clonotype was seen many times. V usage is TRBV7-8 and J usage is TRBJ2-1; D is unresolved. CDR1 and CDR2 (germline): SGHVS, FQNEAQ. Trimming stripped 5 bases from V and 5 bases from J, with 16 bases between. CDR3 length equals 15 residues. The CDR3 coding sequence is TGTGCCAGCAGCAAGTCCGGCCCAAGGGACAATGAGCAGTTCTTC. Translated, it gives CASSKSGPRDNEQFF.

This clonotype was detected ten times or more. The chain has TRBV12-3 or TRBV12-4 and TRBJ1-4; no clear D gene. The CDR3 is made up of 17 amino acids. Trimming removed 0 bases at V and 7 bases at J, with 18 bases between. CDR3 coding DNA: TGTGCCAGCAGTTTAGCAACTCTCGGCCACAGTGGTGAAAAACTGTTTTTT. It yields the protein CASSLATLGHSGEKLFF.

Ten or more counts support this clonotype. The rearrangement joins TRBV6-1 to TRBJ2-3; TRBD1 or TRBD2 may be the D gene (5 bases each). The CDR3 covers 13 residues. Trimming shortened V by 7 bases and J by 2 bases, and 10 bases separated the two germline ends. Germline loops: CDR1 MNHNS, CDR2 SASEGT. The DNA for the CDR3 is TGTGCCAGCAACGGGGCCTTCACAGATACGCAGTATTTT. Encoded protein: CASNGAFTDTQYF.

The chain couples TRBV15 to TRBJ2-5; the D is unclear. CDR1 is LNHNV, CDR2 YYDKDF, per germline (reference sequence). Trimming pared 3 bases from V and 4 bases from J, leaving 6 bases between. The CDR3 is 12 residues long. The CDR3 coding sequence is TGTGCCACCAGCAGGGTGGGAGAGACCCAGTACTTC. Protein: CATSRVGETQYF.

J is TRBJ2-4 and V is TRBV2, with D hard to call. The CDR3 is 11 residues long. CDR1 is SNHLY, CDR2 FYNNEI, per germline. Deletions cut 7 bases from V and 9 bases from J, with 10 bases between. CDR3 DNA: TGTGCCAGCACTGTGAAGGGCATTCAGTACTTC. Encoded protein: CASTVKGIQYF.

This clonotype was counted a few times. The chain joins TRBV28 to TRBJ2-2, with 11 bases aligning to TRBD2. Germline V CDR1 and CDR2: MDHEN, SYDVKM. V lost 5 bases, J lost 1 base, and 6 bases stayed unmatched. The length of the CDR3 is 17 residues. The CDR3 sequence is CASSLSGRARNTGELFF. CDR3 coding DNA: TGTGCCAGCAGTCTTAGCGGGAGGGCCAGGAACACCGGGGAGCTGTTTTTT.

This clonotype was counted many times. V usage is TRBV12-5 and J usage is TRBJ2-3; D may be TRBD2 (6 bases). The CDR3 sequence is 13 residues long. Deletions cut 6 bases from V and 4 bases from J, with 11 bases between. Germline CDR1 and CDR2: LGHNT and FRNRAP. The chain's CDR3 is CASGPGDSDTQYF. In nucleotides, the CDR3 is TGTGCTAGTGGACCTGGGGACTCAGATACGCAGTATTTT. Combining the CDR3 with reference TRBV12-5 and TRBJ2-3 gives the whole variable domain DARVTQTPRHKVTEMGQEVTMRCQPILGHNTVFWYRQTMMQGLELLAYFRNRAPLDDSGMPKDRFSAEMPDATLATLKIQPSEPRDSAVYFCASGPGDSDTQYFGPGTRLTVL.

This chain's CDR3 is CASSSHGNNEQFF. The CDR3 region has the DNA TGTGCCAGCAGCTCACACGGTAACAATGAGCAGTTCTTC. The chain joins TRBV7-8 to TRBJ2-1; D gene uncertain. The CDR3 spans 13 residues. CDR1 is SGHVS, CDR2 FQNEAQ, per germline. Trimming took off 4 bases at V and 5 bases at J, with 9 bases between the two ends.

This clonotype was recorded a few times. The genes are TRBV5-1 and TRBJ1-2; tentatively, D is TRBD1 (6 bases). V lost 0 bases, J lost 8 bases, and 14 bases lay in between. Germline V gene lookup returns CDR1 SGHRS and CDR2 YFSETQ. The CDR3 has 14 residues. The CDR3 DNA reads as TGCGCCAGCAGCTTGGACAGGGTGGAGCGGGGCTACACCTTC. Its protein is CASSLDRVERGYTF. The variable domain in full, with the rest retrieved from reference TRBV5-1 and TRBJ1-2, is KAGVTQTPRYLIKTRGQQVTLSCSPISGHRSVSWYQQTPGQGLQFLFEYFSETQRNKGNFPGRFSGRQFSNSRSEMNVSTLELGDSALYLCASSLDRVERGYTFGSGTRLTVV.